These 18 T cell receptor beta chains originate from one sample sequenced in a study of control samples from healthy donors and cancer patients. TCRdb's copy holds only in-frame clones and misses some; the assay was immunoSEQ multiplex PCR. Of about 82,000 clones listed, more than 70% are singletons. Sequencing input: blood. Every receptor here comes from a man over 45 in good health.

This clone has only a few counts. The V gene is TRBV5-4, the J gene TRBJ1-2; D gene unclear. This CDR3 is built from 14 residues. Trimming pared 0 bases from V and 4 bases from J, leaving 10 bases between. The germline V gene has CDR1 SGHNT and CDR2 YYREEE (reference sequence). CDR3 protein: CASSLGPLTYGYTF. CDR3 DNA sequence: TGTGCCAGCAGCTTGGGTCCGCTTACCTATGGCTACACCTTC.

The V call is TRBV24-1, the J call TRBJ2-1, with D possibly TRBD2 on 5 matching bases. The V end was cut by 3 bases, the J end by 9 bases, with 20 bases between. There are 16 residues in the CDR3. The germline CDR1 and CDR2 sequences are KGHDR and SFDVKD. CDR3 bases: TGTGCCACCAGTGATCCCGGGAAATCAGTGCGTCTTGAGCAGTTCTTC. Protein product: CATSDPGKSVRLEQFF.

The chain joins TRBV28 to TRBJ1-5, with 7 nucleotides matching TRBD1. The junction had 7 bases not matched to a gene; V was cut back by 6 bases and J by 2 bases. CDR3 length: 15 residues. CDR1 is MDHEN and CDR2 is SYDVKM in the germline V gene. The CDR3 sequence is CASSRPGGGNQPQHF. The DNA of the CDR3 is TGTGCCAGCAGCAGGCCAGGGGGGGGCAATCAGCCCCAGCATTTT.

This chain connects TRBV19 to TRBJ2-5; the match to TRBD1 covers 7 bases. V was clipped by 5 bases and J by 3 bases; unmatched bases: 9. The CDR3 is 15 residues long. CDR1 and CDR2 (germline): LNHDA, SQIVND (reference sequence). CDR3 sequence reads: CASSLRDSAKETQYF. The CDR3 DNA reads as TGTGCCAGTAGTCTAAGGGACAGCGCCAAAGAGACCCAGTACTTC.

DNA of the CDR3: TGTGCCAGCAGTCCCCCTTCGCCCCAAGGGGCCTACAATGAGCAGTTCTTC. Translating gives CASSPPSPQGAYNEQFF. The V gene is TRBV2, the J gene TRBJ2-1, with D perhaps matching TRBD1 (5 bases). In germline, CDR1 is SNHLY, CDR2 FYNNEI. The CDR3 contains 17 residues. The ends were cut back, 5 bases at V and 2 bases at J, with 19 bases in the middle.

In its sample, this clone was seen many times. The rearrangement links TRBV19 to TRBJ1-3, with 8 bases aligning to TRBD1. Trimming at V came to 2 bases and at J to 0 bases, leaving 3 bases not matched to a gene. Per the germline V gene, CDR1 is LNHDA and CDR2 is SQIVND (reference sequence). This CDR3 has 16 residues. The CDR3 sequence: CASSIQGAFSGNTIYF. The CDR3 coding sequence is TGTGCCAGTAGTATACAGGGGGCGTTCTCTGGAAACACCATATATTTT. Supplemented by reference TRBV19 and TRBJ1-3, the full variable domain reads DGGITQSPKYLFRKEGQNVTLSCEQNLNHDAMYWYRQDPGQGLRLIYYSQIVNDFQKGDIAEGYSVSREKKESFPLTVTSAQKNPTAFYLCASSIQGAFSGNTIYFGEGSWLTVV.

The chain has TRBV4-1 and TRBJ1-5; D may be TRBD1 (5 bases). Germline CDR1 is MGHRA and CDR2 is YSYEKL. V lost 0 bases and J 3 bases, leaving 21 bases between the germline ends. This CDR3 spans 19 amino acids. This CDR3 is CASSQDLGVRVGANQPQHF. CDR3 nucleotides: TGCGCCAGCAGCCAAGATCTTGGGGTCCGGGTTGGGGCCAATCAGCCCCAGCATTTT.

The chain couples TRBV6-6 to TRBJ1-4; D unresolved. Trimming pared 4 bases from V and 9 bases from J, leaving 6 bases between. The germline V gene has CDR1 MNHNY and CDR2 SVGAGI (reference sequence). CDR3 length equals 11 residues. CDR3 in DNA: TGTGCCAGCAGTTCGCCTAAAAAACTGTTTTTT. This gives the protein CASSSPKKLFF.

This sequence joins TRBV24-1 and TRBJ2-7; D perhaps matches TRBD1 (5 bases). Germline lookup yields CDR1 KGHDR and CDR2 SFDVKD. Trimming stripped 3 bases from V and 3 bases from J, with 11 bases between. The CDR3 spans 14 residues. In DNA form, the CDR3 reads TGTGCCACCAGTGATCCAGACAGTAACTACGAGCAGTACTTC. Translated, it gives CATSDPDSNYEQYF.

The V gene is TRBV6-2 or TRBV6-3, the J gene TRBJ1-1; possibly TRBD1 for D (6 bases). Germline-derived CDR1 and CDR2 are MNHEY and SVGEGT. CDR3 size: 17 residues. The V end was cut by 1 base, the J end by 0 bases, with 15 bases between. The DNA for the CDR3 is TGTGCCAGCAGTTACTTCTCTTTTGGGGGCTTGAACACTGAAGCTTTCTTT. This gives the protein CASSYFSFGGLNTEAFF.

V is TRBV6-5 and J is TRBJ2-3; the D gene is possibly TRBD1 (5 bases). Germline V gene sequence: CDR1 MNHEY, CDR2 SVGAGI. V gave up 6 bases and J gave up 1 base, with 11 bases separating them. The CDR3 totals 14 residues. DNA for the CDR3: TGTGCCAGCAGCGGACAAAGGGGCACAGATACGCAGTATTTT. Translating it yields CASSGQRGTDTQYF.

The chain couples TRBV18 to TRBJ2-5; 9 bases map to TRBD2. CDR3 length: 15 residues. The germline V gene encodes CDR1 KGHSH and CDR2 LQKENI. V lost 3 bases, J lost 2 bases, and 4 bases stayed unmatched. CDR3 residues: CASSPGLAIQETQYF. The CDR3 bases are TGTGCCAGCTCACCGGGACTAGCAATACAAGAGACCCAGTACTTC.

The CDR3 protein is CASSFTGSNEKLFF. The CDR3, as DNA: TGTGCCAGCAGTTTTACAGGGTCCAATGAAAAACTGTTTTTT. The J gene is TRBJ1-4, the V gene TRBV27, with D possibly matching TRBD1 (6 bases). Trimming stripped 3 bases from V and 5 bases from J, with 10 bases between. CDR1 and CDR2 from the germline V gene are MNHEY and SMNVEV (reference sequence). The CDR3 runs to 14 residues.

The CDR3 sequence is CASSLGPGGWLEGTEQFF. CDR3 coding DNA: TGTGCCAGCAGCTTAGGACCTGGGGGGTGGCTGGAAGGGACGGAGCAGTTCTTC. This sequence joins TRBV7-6 and TRBJ2-1; tentative D call: TRBD2 (6 bases). Per germline, CDR1 SGHVS and CDR2 FNYEAQ. The V and J ends lost 1 base and 10 bases respectively, with 26 bases between them. The CDR3 is made up of 18 amino acids.

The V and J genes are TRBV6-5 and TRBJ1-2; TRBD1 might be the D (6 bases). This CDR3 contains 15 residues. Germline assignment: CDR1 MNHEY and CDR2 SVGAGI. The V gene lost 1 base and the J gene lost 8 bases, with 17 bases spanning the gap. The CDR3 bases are TGTGCCAGCAGTTACTTGGCAGGGGCGCCGGAAGGCTACACCTTC. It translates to CASSYLAGAPEGYTF.

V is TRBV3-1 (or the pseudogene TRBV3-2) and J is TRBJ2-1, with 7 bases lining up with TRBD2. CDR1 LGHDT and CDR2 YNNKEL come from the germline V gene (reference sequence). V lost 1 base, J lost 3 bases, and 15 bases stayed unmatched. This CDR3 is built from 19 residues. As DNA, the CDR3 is TGTGCCAGCAGCCAAGTCGGTGGAGAGCGGGGAGCTCGCTACAATGAGCAGTTCTTC. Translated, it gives CASSQVGGERGARYNEQFF.

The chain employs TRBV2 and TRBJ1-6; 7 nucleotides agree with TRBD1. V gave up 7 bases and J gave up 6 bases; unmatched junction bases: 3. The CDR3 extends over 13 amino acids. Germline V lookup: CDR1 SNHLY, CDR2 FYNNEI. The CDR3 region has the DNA TGTGCCAGCACTGGGGACAGTAATTCACCCCTCCACTTT. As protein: CASTGDSNSPLHF.

The DNA of the CDR3 is TGCAGCGTCAGGACCAGAGAGGGTCTCTCATCCTACACCTTC. Translation: CSVRTREGLSSYTF. The chain carries TRBV29-1 and TRBJ1-2; the D is unclear. This CDR3 is 14 amino acids long. Germline-derived CDR1 and CDR2 are SQVTM and ANQGSEA. V lost 6 bases to trimming and J lost 10 bases, with 24 bases between them.